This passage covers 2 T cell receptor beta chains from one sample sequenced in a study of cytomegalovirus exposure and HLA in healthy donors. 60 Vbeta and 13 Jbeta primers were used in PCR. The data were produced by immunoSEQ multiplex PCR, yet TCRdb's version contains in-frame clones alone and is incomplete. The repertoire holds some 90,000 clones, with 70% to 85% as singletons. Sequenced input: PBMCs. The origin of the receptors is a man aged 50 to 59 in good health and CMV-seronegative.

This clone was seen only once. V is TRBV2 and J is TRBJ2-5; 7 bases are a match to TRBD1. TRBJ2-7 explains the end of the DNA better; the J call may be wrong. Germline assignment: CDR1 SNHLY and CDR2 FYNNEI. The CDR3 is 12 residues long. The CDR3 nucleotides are TGTGCCAACCGCCGGGACAGCTACGAGCAGTACTTC. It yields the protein CANRRDSYEQYF.

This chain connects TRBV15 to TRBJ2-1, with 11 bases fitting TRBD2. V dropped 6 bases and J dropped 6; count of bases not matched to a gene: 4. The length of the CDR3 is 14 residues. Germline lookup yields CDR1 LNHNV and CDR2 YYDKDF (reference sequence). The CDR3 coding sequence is TGTGCCACCAGGTCTGGACTAGCGGGCAATGAGCAGTTCTTC. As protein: CATRSGLAGNEQFF.